These 28 T cell receptor beta chains were all obtained from the same sample, sequenced in a study of T cells expressing NK-cell markers. TCRdb derives one entry per CDR3 protein from the 5' RACE reads, leaving out DNA. The sample table includes about 260,000 distinct CDR3 sequences. Sequencing input: blood T cells: a sorted CD56 or NKG2C T cell subset, CD4+ or CD8+ T cells, or bulk PBMC T cells (not recorded which). These TCRs come from a woman aged 18 to 75 in good health.

V is TRBV4-3 and J is TRBJ2-3; TCRdb's D gene call, TRBD2, goes unchecked for lack of DNA. The CDR3 is 17 amino acids. Germline values: CDR1 LGHNA, CDR2 YSLEER. The CDR3 protein is CASSQDVAGGRTDTQYF.

The chain couples TRBV7-2 to TRBJ2-3; TCRdb returns TRBD2, unconfirmable since there is no DNA. The CDR3 consists of 16 residues. Germline loops: CDR1 SGHTA, CDR2 FQGNSA. Here the CDR3 reads CASSLVPSGLTDTQYF.

This chain connects TRBV15 to TRBJ2-7. Germline assignment: CDR1 LNHNV and CDR2 YYDKDF (reference sequence). There are 14 residues in the CDR3. The CDR3 loop reads CATSRDTRLDEQYF.

This rearrangement joins TRBV10-3 to TRBJ1-1. Germline CDR1 reads ENHRY; CDR2 reads SYGVKD. This CDR3 is 14 amino acids long. CDR3 region: CATIGFGGDLEAFF.

The chain links TRBV5-6 to TRBJ1-4; TCRdb proposes TRBD1, but this gene call is untestable without DNA. This CDR3 contains 15 residues. Per germline, CDR1 SGHDT and CDR2 YYEEEE. CDR3 sequence reads: CASSFKTGPREKLFF.

The rearrangement joins TRBV5-6 to TRBJ1-5. The CDR3 length is 15 residues. The V gene's germline CDR1 is SGHDT and CDR2 YYEEEE. This CDR3 is CASSLGQISNQPQHF.

The rearrangement uses TRBV6-2 or TRBV6-3 and TRBJ1-6. This CDR3 is built from 16 residues. CDR1 and CDR2 (germline): MNHEY, SVGEGT. This CDR3 reads CASSYARAPDNSPLHF.

The V gene is TRBV6-2 or TRBV6-3, the J gene TRBJ2-7; TCRdb returns TRBD2, unconfirmable since there is no DNA. CDR1 is MNHEY, CDR2 SVGEGT, per germline. This CDR3 comprises 12 residues. The CDR3 here is CANLAGRYEQYF.

The chain combines TRBV12-3 or TRBV12-4 with TRBJ1-1. There are 13 residues in the CDR3. The CDR3 loop reads CASSLGEGTKAFF.

The V and J genes are TRBV5-1 and TRBJ2-3. Germline V gives CDR1 SGHRS, CDR2 YFSETQ. The CDR3 has 13 amino acids. Here the CDR3 reads CASSLIIGDTQYF. Combining the CDR3 with reference TRBV5-1 and TRBJ2-3 gives the whole variable domain KAGVTQTPRYLIKTRGQQVTLSCSPISGHRSVSWYQQTPGQGLQFLFEYFSETQRNKGNFPGRFSGRQFSNSRSEMNVSTLELGDSALYLCASSLIIGDTQYFGPGTRLTVL.

V gene TRBV7-9 combines with J gene TRBJ1-1. The germline gives CDR1 SEHNR, CDR2 FQNEAQ (reference sequence). This CDR3 is 13 amino acids long. The CDR3 loop is CASSLVGMAEAFF.

V is TRBV12-3 or TRBV12-4 and J is TRBJ2-3; with no DNA, the TCRdb D assignment of TRBD2 cannot be verified. The CDR3 extends over 15 amino acids. The CDR3: CASSFPSGNTDTQYF.

This rearrangement joins TRBV6-1 to TRBJ2-5; the TRBD1 assignment by TCRdb is unverifiable without DNA. The CDR3 is made up of 15 amino acids. Germline V gene lookup returns CDR1 MNHNS and CDR2 SASEGT. The CDR3 sequence is CASRPTTGKSETQYF.

The J gene is TRBJ2-5, the V gene TRBV5-1; TCRdb gives TRBD2 as the D gene, but with no DNA this cannot be confirmed. The CDR3 covers 15 residues. CDR1 is SGHRS and CDR2 is YFSETQ in the germline V gene. The CDR3 spells CASTDVRLAEETQYF. The complete variable domain, with remaining parts taken from reference TRBV5-1 and TRBJ2-5, reads KAGVTQTPRYLIKTRGQQVTLSCSPISGHRSVSWYQQTPGQGLQFLFEYFSETQRNKGNFPGRFSGRQFSNSRSEMNVSTLELGDSALYLCASTDVRLAEETQYFGPGTRLLVL.

The V and J genes are TRBV20-1 and TRBJ2-4; TCRdb's assignment of TRBD2 cannot be checked, as there is no DNA. Per germline, CDR1 DFQATT and CDR2 SNEGSKA (reference sequence). CDR3 length: 16 amino acids. The chain's CDR3 is CSADSLGGRTKNIQYF.

The chain is built from TRBV19 and TRBJ1-6; there is no DNA to check the TCRdb D call of TRBD1. Germline V gene sequence: CDR1 LNHDA, CDR2 SQIVND (reference sequence). The CDR3 length is 14 residues. This CDR3 is CASSNREGNSPLHF.

The chain recombines TRBV12-3 or TRBV12-4 with TRBJ2-7; TCRdb names TRBD2, which stays unverified in the absence of DNA. This CDR3 comprises 15 residues. CDR3 in amino acids: CASSPPPGVRDEQYF.

V is TRBV2 and J is TRBJ2-3; TCRdb's D gene call, TRBD2, goes unchecked for lack of DNA. Germline assignment: CDR1 SNHLY and CDR2 FYNNEI. This CDR3 region has 15 residues. CDR3 amino acids: CASISLSGGTDTQYF.

The chain uses TRBV13 and TRBJ1-6; the TRBD1 assignment by TCRdb is unverifiable without DNA. Germline CDR1 PRHDT, CDR2 FYEKMQ (reference sequence). This CDR3 comprises 15 residues. CDR3 sequence reads: CASSFWTGDNSPLHF.

The rearrangement uses TRBV4-3 and TRBJ2-3; no DNA is available, so the TRBD2 call from TCRdb remains unchecked. Germline lookup yields CDR1 LGHNA and CDR2 YSLEER. CDR3 length: 17 residues. The CDR3 is CASSHLPLAGGTDTQYF.

V is TRBV12-3 or TRBV12-4 and J is TRBJ1-2. CDR3 length: 15 residues. The CDR3 is CASSLYQTTNYGYTF.

This chain uses TRBV5-1 with TRBJ2-5; TCRdb's assignment of TRBD2 cannot be checked, as there is no DNA. The CDR3 loop spans 13 amino acids. The germline CDR1 and CDR2 sequences are SGHRS and YFSETQ. CDR3 loop: CASSYGLVETQYF. The complete variable domain, with remaining parts taken from reference TRBV5-1 and TRBJ2-5, reads KAGVTQTPRYLIKTRGQQVTLSCSPISGHRSVSWYQQTPGQGLQFLFEYFSETQRNKGNFPGRFSGRQFSNSRSEMNVSTLELGDSALYLCASSYGLVETQYFGPGTRLLVL.

The rearrangement joins TRBV5-6 to TRBJ2-3; there is no DNA to check the TCRdb D call of TRBD1. Germline lookup yields CDR1 SGHDT and CDR2 YYEEEE. The CDR3 length is 13 residues. CDR3: CASSSRGIDTQYF. The full variable domain, in which reference TRBV5-6 and TRBJ2-3 provide the parts outside the CDR3, is DAGVTQSPTHLIKTRGQQVTLRCSPKSGHDTVSWYQQALGQGPQFIFQYYEEEERQRGNFPDRFSGHQFPNYSSELNVNALLLGDSALYLCASSSRGIDTQYFGPGTRLTVL.

The chain links TRBV4-3 to TRBJ1-3. CDR1 and CDR2 (germline): LGHNA, YSLEER. This CDR3 is built from 18 residues. This CDR3 is CASSQDVAGRSTGNTIYF.

The chain couples TRBV6-1 to TRBJ2-1; the D call of TRBD1 rests on TCRdb alone, since no DNA is present to check it. Germline V gives CDR1 MNHNS, CDR2 SASEGT. The CDR3 has 14 residues. Here the CDR3 reads CARALTGGHNEQFF.

This rearrangement joins TRBV20-1 to TRBJ2-2. CDR1 and CDR2 (germline): DFQATT, SNEGSKA (reference sequence). The CDR3 loop spans 11 amino acids. Here the CDR3 reads CSAREAGELFF.

This sequence joins TRBV30 and TRBJ1-6; no DNA is available, so the TRBD1 call from TCRdb remains unchecked. Germline V gene sequence: CDR1 GTSNPN, CDR2 SVGIG (reference sequence). The CDR3 is 15 amino acids. CDR3: CAWSTTRGRNSPLHF.

The V call is TRBV7-3, the J call TRBJ2-1; TCRdb calls TRBD2, which cannot be checked without DNA. This CDR3 is built from 17 residues. Germline V gene data show CDR1 as SGHTA and CDR2 as FQGTGA. The CDR3: CASSLTTASGRGNEQFF.